This TCR beta chain was captured by sequencing in a study of shared clonotypes between healthy human individuals. TCRdb's table, derived via immunoSEQ multiplex PCR, lists solely in-frame clones and lacks some. The data contain about 1.1 million clones, roughly 80% of them singletons. The length of the CDR3 is 15 residues. Germline V gene data show CDR1 as MGHRA and CDR2 as YSYEKL. V shed 5 bases, J shed 2 bases, and the junction held 3 bases outside the gene matches. This clone was counted at least ten times. V usage is TRBV4-1 and J usage is TRBJ2-5; TRBD2 matches at 12 bases. Sequencing input: memory CD4+ T cells from PBMCs. Subset meaning: CD45RA-negative fraction. The source is a man younger than 30 in good health. Some clones in this sample may be carry-over from other donors' samples. The CDR3 region is CASSETSGRQETQYF. CDR3 nucleotides: TGCGCCAGCAGCGAAACTAGCGGGAGGCAAGAGACCCAGTACTTC.